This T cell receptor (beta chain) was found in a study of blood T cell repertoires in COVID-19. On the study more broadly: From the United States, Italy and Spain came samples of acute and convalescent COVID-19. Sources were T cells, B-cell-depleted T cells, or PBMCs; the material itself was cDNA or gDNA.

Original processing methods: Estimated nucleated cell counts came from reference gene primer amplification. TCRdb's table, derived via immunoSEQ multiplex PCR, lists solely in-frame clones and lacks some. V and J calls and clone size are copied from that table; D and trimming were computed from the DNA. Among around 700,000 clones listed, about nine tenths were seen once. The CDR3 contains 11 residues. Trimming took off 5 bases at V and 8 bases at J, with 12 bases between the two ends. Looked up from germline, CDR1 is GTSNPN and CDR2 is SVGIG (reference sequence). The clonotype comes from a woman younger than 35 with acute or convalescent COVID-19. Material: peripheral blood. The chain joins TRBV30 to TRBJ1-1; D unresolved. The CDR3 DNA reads TGTGCCTGGGGGAGGGCAGCCGAAGCTTTCTTT. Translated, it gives CAWGRAAEAFF.